The next 7 T cell receptor beta chains were all read from a single sample in a study of T cell responses to AZD1222 COVID-19 vaccine. Sequenced by immunoSEQ multiplex PCR; TCRdb stores in-frame clones only, minus some. The data contain 180,000 or so clones, approximately 90% of them singletons. Sequenced here: peripheral blood, sampled 28 days after the second AZD1222 dose. These receptors were taken from an adult who received the AZD1222 COVID-19 vaccine.

This chain joins TRBV5-1 and TRBJ2-2, with 7 nucleotides matching TRBD2. This CDR3 has 17 amino acids. Per the germline V gene, CDR1 is SGHRS and CDR2 is YFSETQ. V shed 4 bases, J shed 1 base, and the junction held 10 bases outside the gene matches. Here the CDR3 reads CASSTSTGTMNTGELFF. The DNA of the CDR3 is TGCGCCAGCAGCACAAGTACCGGGACTATGAACACCGGGGAGCTGTTTTTT.

J is TRBJ2-1 and V is TRBV18; 7 bases match TRBD2. CDR1 and CDR2 from the germline V gene are KGHSH and LQKENI. V was clipped by 2 bases and J by 9 bases; unmatched bases: 16. The CDR3 extends over 17 amino acids. CDR3 sequence: CASSPEVAGAVLSEQFF. The DNA for the CDR3 is TGTGCCAGCTCACCAGAGGTTGCGGGAGCGGTTTTAAGTGAGCAGTTCTTC. Looking up the rest from reference TRBV18 and TRBJ2-1 gives the full variable domain: NAGVMQNPRHLVRRRGQEARLRCSPMKGHSHVYWYRQLPEEGLKFMVYLQKENIIDESGMPKERFSAEFPKEGPSILRIQQVVRGDSAAYFCASSPEVAGAVLSEQFFGPGTRLTVL.

The rearrangement links TRBV11-2 to TRBJ1-4; D gene ambiguous. The germline V and J ends were trimmed by 5 bases and 6 bases, with 10 bases remaining between them. The CDR3 extends over 13 amino acids. The germline V gene has CDR1 SGHAT and CDR2 FQNNGV. This CDR3 reads CASSTAWDEKLFF. The DNA of the CDR3 is TGTGCCAGCAGCACGGCCTGGGATGAAAAACTGTTTTTT.

V gene TRBV3-1 (or the pseudogene TRBV3-2) combines with J gene TRBJ2-7; 8 bases agree with TRBD2. CDR1 is LGHDT, CDR2 YNNKEL, per germline (reference sequence). The J segment lost 9 bases and the V segment lost 4 bases, leaving 11 bases of the junction unmatched. The CDR3 is 14 residues long. CDR3 sequence (DNA): TGTGCCAGCAGCCCTGGGACTAGGTCTATTGTGCAGTACTTC. Translation gives CASSPGTRSIVQYF.

This clone was observed once. The chain joins TRBV4-3 to TRBJ1-1, with D hard to call. V was cut by 4 bases and J by 1 base, with 13 bases left in between. The CDR3 is 15 amino acids. From germline, CDR1 is LGHNA and CDR2 YSLEER. DNA for the CDR3: TGCGCCAGCAGCCCGGCTCTAGGCCGGAACACTGAAGCTTTCTTT. It encodes CASSPALGRNTEAFF.

J is TRBJ2-7 and V is TRBV6-5; no clear D gene. Trimming took 5 bases from V and 0 from J, leaving 11 bases between them. CDR1 is MNHEY, CDR2 SVGAGI, per germline. CDR3 length: 14 amino acids. The CDR3 loop reads CASSSESTSYEQYF. The CDR3 nucleotides are TGTGCCAGCAGTAGCGAAAGCACCTCCTACGAGCAGTACTTC.

The chain is built from TRBV27 and TRBJ2-1; D is unclear. Germline assignment: CDR1 MNHEY and CDR2 SMNVEV (reference sequence). V was trimmed by 7 bases and J by 4 bases, leaving 11 bases between them. This CDR3 spans 13 amino acids. The CDR3 coding sequence is TGTGCCAGCACCGAGCTTTTGTACAATGAGCAGTTCTTC. This gives the protein CASTELLYNEQFF.